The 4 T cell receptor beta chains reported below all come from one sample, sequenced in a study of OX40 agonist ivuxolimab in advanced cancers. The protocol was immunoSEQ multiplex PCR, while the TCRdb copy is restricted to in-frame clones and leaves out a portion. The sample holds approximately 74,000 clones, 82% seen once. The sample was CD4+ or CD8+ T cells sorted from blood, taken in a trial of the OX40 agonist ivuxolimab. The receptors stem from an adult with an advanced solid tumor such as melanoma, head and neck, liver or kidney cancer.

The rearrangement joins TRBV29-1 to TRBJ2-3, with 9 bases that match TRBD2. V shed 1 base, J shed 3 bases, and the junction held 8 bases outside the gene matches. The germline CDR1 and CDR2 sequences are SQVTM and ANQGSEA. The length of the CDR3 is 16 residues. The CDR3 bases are TGCAGCGTTGAAGTCAGGGAGACTAGCGGTACAGATACGCAGTATTTT. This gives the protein CSVEVRETSGTDTQYF.

The CDR3 DNA reads as TGTGCCACCAGCCCGGGGGGCACTAGAACCGGGGAGCTGTTTTTT. It yields the protein CATSPGGTRTGELFF. This chain joins TRBV15 and TRBJ2-2; weak D call: TRBD2 (7 bases). Trimming shortened V by 5 bases and J by 5 bases, and 15 bases separated the two germline ends. This CDR3 spans 15 amino acids. CDR1 is LNHNV, CDR2 YYDKDF, per germline (reference sequence). Full variable domain (outside the CDR3, taken from reference TRBV15 and TRBJ2-2): DAMVIQNPRYQVTQFGKPVTLSCSQTLNHNVMYWYQQKSSQAPKLLFHYYDKDFNNEADTPDNFQSRRPNTSFCFLDIRSPGLGDTAMYLCATSPGGTRTGELFFGEGSRLTVL.

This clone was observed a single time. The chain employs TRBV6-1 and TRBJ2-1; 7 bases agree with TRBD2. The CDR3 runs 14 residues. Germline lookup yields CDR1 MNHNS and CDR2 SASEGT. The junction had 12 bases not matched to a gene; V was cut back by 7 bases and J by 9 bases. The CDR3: CASIRTSGGGEQFF. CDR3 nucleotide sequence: TGTGCCAGCATTAGGACTAGTGGGGGAGGTGAGCAGTTCTTC.

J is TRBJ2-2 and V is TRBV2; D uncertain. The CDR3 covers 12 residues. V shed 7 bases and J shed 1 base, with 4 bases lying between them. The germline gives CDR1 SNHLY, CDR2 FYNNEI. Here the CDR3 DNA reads TGTGCCAGCACTATGAACACCGGGGAGCTGTTTTTT. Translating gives CASTMNTGELFF.